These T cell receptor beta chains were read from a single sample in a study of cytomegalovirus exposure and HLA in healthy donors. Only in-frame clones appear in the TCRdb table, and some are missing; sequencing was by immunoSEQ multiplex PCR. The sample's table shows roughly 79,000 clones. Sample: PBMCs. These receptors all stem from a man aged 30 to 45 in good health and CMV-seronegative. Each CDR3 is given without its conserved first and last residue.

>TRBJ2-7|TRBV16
ASSQSHGRGYEQY
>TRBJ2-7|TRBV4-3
ASSTGQGPYEQY
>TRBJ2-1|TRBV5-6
ASSFLAGRYNEQF
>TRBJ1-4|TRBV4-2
ASSHLPGGSGEKLF
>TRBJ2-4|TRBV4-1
ASSPGTRILAKNIQY
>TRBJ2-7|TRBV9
ASSAGTVDEQY
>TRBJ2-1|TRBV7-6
ASSLAASGRGNEQF
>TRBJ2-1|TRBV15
ATSRGPPGLATRQSEQF
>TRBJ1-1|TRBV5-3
ARSVGPGGSTEAF
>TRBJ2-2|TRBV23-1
ASSLTPGLRPNTGELF
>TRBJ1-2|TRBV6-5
ATIRGTGGYGYT
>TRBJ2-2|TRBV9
ASSATGTGGTGELF
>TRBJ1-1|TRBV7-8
ASSPRWVDGEAF
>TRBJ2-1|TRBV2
ASNARTYNEQF
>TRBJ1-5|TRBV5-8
ASSPLRGNQPQH
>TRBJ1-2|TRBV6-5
ASLPGGAGGYT
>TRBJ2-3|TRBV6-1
ASSEVAGGGDTQY
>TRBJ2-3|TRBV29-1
SVVGMDRGHDTQY
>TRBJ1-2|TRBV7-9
ASSATGNYGYT
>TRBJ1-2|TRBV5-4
ASSSLTGGGGYT
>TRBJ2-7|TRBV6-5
ASSIRTAGSYEQY
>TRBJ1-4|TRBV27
ASSFHNEKLF